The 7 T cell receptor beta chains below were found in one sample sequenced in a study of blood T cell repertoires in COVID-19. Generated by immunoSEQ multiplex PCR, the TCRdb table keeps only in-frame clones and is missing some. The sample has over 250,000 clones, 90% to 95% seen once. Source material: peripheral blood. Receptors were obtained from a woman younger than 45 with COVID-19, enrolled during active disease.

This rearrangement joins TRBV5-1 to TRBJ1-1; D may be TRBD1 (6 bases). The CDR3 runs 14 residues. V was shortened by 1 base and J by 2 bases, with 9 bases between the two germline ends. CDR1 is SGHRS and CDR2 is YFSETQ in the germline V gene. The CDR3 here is CASSLSGVNTEAFF. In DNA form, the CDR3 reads TGCGCCAGCAGCTTGTCAGGGGTCAACACTGAAGCTTTCTTT.

The CDR3 DNA reads as TGTGCCAGCAGCTTAGGACTAGCAGAAATAAATGAGCAGTTCTTC. It encodes CASSLGLAEINEQFF. This chain joins TRBV7-3 and TRBJ2-1; 8 bases align to TRBD2. Looked up from germline, CDR1 is SGHTA and CDR2 is FQGTGA. V dropped 2 bases and J dropped 7; count of bases not matched to a gene: 7. The CDR3 has 15 amino acids.

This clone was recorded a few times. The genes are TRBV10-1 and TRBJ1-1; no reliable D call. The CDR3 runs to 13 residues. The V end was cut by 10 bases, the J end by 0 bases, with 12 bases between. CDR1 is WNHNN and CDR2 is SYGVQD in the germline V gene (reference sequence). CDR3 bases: TGCGCCACCTCAACCACAGTGAACACTGAAGCTTTCTTT. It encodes CATSTTVNTEAFF.

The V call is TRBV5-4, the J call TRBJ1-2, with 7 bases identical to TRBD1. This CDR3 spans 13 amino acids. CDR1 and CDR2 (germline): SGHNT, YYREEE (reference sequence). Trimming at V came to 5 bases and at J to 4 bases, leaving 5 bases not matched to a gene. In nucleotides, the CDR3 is TGTGCCAGCAGACCGACAGGGACCTATGGCTACACCTTC. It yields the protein CASRPTGTYGYTF.

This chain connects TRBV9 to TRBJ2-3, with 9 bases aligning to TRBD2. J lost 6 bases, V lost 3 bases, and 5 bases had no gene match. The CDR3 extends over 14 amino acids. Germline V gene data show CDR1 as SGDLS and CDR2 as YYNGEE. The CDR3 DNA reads TGTGCCAGCAGCGCAAGGACTAGCGCTGATACGCAGTATTTT. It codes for CASSARTSADTQYF.

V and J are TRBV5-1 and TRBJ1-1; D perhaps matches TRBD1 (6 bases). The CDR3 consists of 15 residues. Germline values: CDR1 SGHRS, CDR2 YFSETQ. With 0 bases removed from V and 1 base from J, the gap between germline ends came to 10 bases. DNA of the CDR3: TGCGCCAGCAGCTTGGCCGCAGGGGCGAACACTGAAGCTTTCTTT. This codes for CASSLAAGANTEAFF.

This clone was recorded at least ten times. The CDR3, as DNA: TGTGCCAGCAGCGCCGGACTAGCGGGAGTTGGTGAGCAGTTCTTC. Protein sequence: CASSAGLAGVGEQFF. The chain joins TRBV13 to TRBJ2-1; 13 bases align to TRBD2. With V trimmed by 5 bases and J by 9 bases, 7 bases remained unmatched. The CDR3 is 15 amino acids. Germline values: CDR1 PRHDT, CDR2 FYEKMQ (reference sequence).